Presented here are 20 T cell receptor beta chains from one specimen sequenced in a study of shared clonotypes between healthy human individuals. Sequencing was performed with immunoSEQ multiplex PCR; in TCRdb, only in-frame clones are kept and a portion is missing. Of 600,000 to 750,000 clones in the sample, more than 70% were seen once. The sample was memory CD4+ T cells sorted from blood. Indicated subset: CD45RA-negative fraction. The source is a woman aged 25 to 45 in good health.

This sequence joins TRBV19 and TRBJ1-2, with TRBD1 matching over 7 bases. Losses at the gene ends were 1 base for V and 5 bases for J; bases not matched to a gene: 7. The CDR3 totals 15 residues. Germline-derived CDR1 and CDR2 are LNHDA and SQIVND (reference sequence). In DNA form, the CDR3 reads TGTGCCAGTAGTATAGGAGACAGGGTGGGATATGGCTACACCTTC. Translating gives CASSIGDRVGYGYTF.

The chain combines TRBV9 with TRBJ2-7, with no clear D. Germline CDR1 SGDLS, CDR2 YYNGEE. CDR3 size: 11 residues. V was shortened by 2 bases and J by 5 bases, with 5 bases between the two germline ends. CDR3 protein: CASSVNDEQYF. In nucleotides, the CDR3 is TGTGCCAGCAGCGTGAATGACGAGCAGTACTTC.

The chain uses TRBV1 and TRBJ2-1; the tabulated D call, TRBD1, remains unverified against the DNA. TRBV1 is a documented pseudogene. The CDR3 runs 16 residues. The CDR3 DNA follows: TGCACCAGCAGCCAAGCAACAGGGGTTTCCTACAATGAGCAGTTCTTC. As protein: CTSSQATGVSYNEQFF.

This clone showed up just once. The CDR3 bases are TGTGCCAGCAGTGATGGACTGAGCTATGGCTACACCTTC. Its protein product is CASSDGLSYGYTF. V and J are TRBV2 and TRBJ1-2; no definite D call. The CDR3 is 13 amino acids. The V gene's germline CDR1 is SNHLY and CDR2 FYNNEI. The V and J ends lost 3 bases and 4 bases respectively, with 9 bases between them.

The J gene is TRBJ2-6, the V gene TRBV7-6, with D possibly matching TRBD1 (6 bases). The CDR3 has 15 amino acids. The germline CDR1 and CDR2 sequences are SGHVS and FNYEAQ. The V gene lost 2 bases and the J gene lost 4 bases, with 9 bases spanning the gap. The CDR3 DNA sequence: TGTGCCAGCAGCTTAAACAGGGTCGGGGCCAACGTCCTGACTTTC. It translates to CASSLNRVGANVLTF.

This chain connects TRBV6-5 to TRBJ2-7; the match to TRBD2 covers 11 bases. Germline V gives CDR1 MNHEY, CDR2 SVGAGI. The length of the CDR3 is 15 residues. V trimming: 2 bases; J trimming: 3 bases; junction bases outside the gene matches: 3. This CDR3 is CASSYLAGGDYEQYF. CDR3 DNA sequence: TGTGCCAGCAGTTACCTAGCGGGAGGCGACTACGAGCAGTACTTC.

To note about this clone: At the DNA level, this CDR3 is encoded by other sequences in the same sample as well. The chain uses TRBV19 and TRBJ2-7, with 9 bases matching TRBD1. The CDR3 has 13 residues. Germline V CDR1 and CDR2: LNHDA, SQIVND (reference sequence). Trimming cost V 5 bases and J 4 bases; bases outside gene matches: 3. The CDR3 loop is CASSGQGNYEQYF. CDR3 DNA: TGTGCCAGTAGTGGACAGGGGAATTACGAGCAGTACTTC.

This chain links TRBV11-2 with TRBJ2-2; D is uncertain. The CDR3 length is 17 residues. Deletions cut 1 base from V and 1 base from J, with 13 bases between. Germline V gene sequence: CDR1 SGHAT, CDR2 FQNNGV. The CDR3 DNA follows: TGTGCCAGCAGCTTAGGTACGACGCGACGGAACACCGGGGAGCTGTTTTTT. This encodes CASSLGTTRRNTGELFF. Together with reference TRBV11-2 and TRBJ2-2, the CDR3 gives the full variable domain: EAGVAQSPRYKIIEKRQSVAFWCNPISGHATLYWYQQILGQGPKLLIQFQNNGVVDDSQLPKDRFSAERLKGVDSTLKIQPAKLEDSAVYLCASSLGTTRRNTGELFFGEGSRLTVL.

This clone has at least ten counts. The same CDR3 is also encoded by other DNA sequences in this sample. CDR3 in DNA: TGTGCCAGCAGTTTAAGCCCCTTAACTGAAGCTTTCTTT. Its protein product is CASSLSPLTEAFF. The chain couples TRBV27 to TRBJ1-1; D not resolved. V lost 2 bases and J 5 bases, leaving 9 bases between the germline ends. Germline V gene lookup returns CDR1 MNHEY and CDR2 SMNVEV (reference sequence). This CDR3 region has 13 residues.

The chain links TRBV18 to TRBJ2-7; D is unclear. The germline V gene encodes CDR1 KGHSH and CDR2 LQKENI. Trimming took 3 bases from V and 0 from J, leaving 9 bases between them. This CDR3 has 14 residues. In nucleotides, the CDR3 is TGTGCCAGCTCACCTGCTCTGGGCTCCTACGAGCAGTACTTC. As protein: CASSPALGSYEQYF.

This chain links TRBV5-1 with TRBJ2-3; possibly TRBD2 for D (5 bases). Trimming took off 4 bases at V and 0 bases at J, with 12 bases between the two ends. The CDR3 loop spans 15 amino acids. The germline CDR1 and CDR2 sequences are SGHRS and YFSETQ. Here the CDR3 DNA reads TGCGCCAGCAGCCGGGATGGTTTTAGCACAGATACGCAGTATTTT. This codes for CASSRDGFSTDTQYF.

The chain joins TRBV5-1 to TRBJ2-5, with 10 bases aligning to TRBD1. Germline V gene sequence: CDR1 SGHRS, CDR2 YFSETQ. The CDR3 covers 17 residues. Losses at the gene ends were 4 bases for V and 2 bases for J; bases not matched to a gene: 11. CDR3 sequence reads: CASSGGQGPRHQETQYF. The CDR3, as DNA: TGCGCCAGCAGCGGGGGACAGGGGCCTCGACATCAAGAGACCCAGTACTTC.

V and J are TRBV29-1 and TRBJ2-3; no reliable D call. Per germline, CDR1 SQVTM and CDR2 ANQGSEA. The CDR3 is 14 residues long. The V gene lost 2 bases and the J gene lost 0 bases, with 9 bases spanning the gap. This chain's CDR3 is CSVEIGPSTDTQYF. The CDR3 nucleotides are TGCAGCGTTGAAATTGGACCTAGCACAGATACGCAGTATTTT.

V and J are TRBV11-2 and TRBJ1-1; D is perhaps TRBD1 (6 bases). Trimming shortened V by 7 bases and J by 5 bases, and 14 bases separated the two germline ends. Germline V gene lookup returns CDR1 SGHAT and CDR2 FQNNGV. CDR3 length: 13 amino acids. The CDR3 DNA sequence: TGTGCCAGCACCGACCTGGGGGCGACTGAAGCTTTCTTT. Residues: CASTDLGATEAFF.

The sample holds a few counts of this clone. CDR3: CASSTPSGSVNEQFF. CDR3 sequence (DNA): TGTGCCAGTAGTACCCCTAGCGGGAGTGTGAATGAGCAGTTCTTC. The V call is TRBV19, the J call TRBJ2-1, with 10 bases lining up with TRBD2. The CDR3 spans 15 residues. Germline V gene lookup returns CDR1 LNHDA and CDR2 SQIVND (reference sequence). V dropped 4 bases and J dropped 7; count of bases not matched to a gene: 7.

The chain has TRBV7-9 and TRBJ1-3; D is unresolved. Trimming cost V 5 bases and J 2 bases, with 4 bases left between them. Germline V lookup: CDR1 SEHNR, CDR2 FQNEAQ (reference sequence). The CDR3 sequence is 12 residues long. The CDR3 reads CASSVAGNTIYF. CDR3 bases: TGTGCCAGCAGCGTGGCTGGAAACACCATATATTTT.

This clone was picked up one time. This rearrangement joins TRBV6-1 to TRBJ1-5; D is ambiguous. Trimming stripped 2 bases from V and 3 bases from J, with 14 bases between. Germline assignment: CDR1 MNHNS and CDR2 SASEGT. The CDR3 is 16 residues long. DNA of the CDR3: TGTGCCAGCAGTGAAATCTGGGAGTGGTACAATCAGCCCCAGCATTTT. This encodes CASSEIWEWYNQPQHF.

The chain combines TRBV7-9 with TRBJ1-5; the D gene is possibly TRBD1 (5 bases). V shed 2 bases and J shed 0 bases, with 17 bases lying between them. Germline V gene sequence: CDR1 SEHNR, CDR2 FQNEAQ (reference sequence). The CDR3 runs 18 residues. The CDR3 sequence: CASSLWGVGKSSNQPQHF. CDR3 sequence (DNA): TGTGCCAGCAGCTTATGGGGGGTAGGTAAGAGTAGCAATCAGCCCCAGCATTTT.

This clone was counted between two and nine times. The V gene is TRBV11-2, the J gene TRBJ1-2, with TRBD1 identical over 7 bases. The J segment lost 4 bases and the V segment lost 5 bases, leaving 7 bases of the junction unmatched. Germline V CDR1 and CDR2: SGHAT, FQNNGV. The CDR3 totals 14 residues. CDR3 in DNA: TGTGCCAGCAGCCCCGACCGGGACAGCTATGGCTACACCTTC. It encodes CASSPDRDSYGYTF.

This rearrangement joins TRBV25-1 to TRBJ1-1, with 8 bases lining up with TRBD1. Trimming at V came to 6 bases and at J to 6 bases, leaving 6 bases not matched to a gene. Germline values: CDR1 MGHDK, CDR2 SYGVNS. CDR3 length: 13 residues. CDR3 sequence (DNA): TGTGCCAGCAGAACCTCAGGGGGCCCTGAAGCTTTCTTT. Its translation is CASRTSGGPEAFF.